This passage covers 25 T cell receptor beta chains from one sample sequenced in a study of T cells in women clearing cervical HPV infection. Only in-frame clones appear in the TCRdb table, and some are missing; sequencing was by immunoSEQ multiplex PCR. The repertoire shows about 20,000 clones; the top ten hold 2.5% to 3.5%. Sequencing was carried out using blood buffy coat. The receptors stem from a woman aged 18-70 years with a cervical HPV16 infection that either progressed to CIN3+ or cleared (not recorded which).

Worth noting for this clone: The read ends 3 residues before the CDR3 terminus; that terminus is restored from the germline J gene. The chain is built from TRBV11-2 and TRBJ2-1, with D perhaps TRBD2 (7 bases). Per the germline V gene, CDR1 is SGHAT and CDR2 is FQNNGV. V shed 5 bases and J shed 3 bases, with 14 bases lying between them. This CDR3 contains 15 residues. CDR3 residues: CASSKRGGDYNEQFF. The sequenced part of the CDR3 DNA is TGTGCCAGCAGCAAAAGGGGGGGTGACTACAATGAG.

On this clone: The DNA ends 3 residues before the CDR3 does, and the rest of the CDR3 is filled in from the germline J gene. V is TRBV20-1 and J is TRBJ1-1; D may be TRBD1 (6 bases). This CDR3 contains 14 residues. The V end was cut by 1 base, the J end by 0 bases, with 9 bases between. The germline V gene encodes CDR1 DFQATT and CDR2 SNEGSKA (reference sequence). The CDR3 bases that were read are TGCAGTGCTAGAGTTGGGGGCGTGAACACTGAA. It translates to CSARVGGVNTE. The CDR3 in its entirety is CSARVGGVNTEAFF.

Comment on this clone: The read ends 3 residues early relative to the CDR3; the germline J gene fills the gap. The chain links TRBV27 to TRBJ2-5, with 9 bases identical to TRBD2. The CDR3 consists of 14 residues. Germline CDR1 reads MNHEY; CDR2 reads SMNVEV (reference sequence). Trimming at V came to 3 bases and at J to 5 bases, leaving 4 bases not matched to a gene. This chain's CDR3 is CASSLAGGWETQYF. The sequenced CDR3 bases are TGTGCCAGCAGTTTGGCGGGGGGGTGGGAGACC.

CDR3 DNA, as far as it was read: TGTGCCAGCAGCCAAGAGGCGGGAGGGCTGTTTGGCAAAAACATT. This sequence encodes CASSQEAGGLFGKNI. The complete CDR3 reads CASSQEAGGLFGKNIQYF. The V call is TRBV14, the J call TRBJ2-4; 9 nucleotides line up with TRBD2. The read finishes 3 residues shy of the CDR3 end, and the germline J gene is used to complete it. From germline, CDR1 is SGHDN and CDR2 FVKESK. The V gene end was trimmed by 0 bases and the J gene end by 3 bases; junction bases not matched to a gene: 9. The CDR3 spans 18 residues.

About this clone: The DNA ends 3 residues before the CDR3 does, and the rest of the CDR3 is filled in from the germline J gene. The chain joins TRBV20-1 to TRBJ1-2; tentatively, D is TRBD1 (6 bases). The germline gives CDR1 DFQATT, CDR2 SNEGSKA (reference sequence). The V and J ends lost 0 bases and 7 bases respectively, with 15 bases between them. The CDR3 has 14 amino acids. CDR3 bases read: TGCAGTGCTAGAGATCAAGAGGACAGAAGTGGC. The encoded protein is CSARDQEDRSG. The CDR3 as a whole reads CSARDQEDRSGYTF.

As to this clone: The CDR3 extends 3 residues past the end of the read, so its final part is completed from the germline J gene. The V call is TRBV5-1, the J call TRBJ2-3, with 9 bases lining up with TRBD1. The J segment lost 0 bases and the V segment lost 4 bases, leaving 6 bases of the junction unmatched. This CDR3 spans 16 amino acids. CDR1 SGHRS and CDR2 YFSETQ come from the germline V gene. The DNA read from the CDR3 is TGCGCCAGCAGCCTAATGGGACAGGGAAGCACAGATACG. Residues: CASSLMGQGSTDT. The full CDR3 is CASSLMGQGSTDTQYF.

A remark on this clone: The observed sequence ends 3 residues before the CDR3 terminus, with the missing tail filled in from the germline J gene. The genes are TRBV11-2 and TRBJ2-2, with a weak D call TRBD1 (5 bases). Germline V gene data show CDR1 as SGHAT and CDR2 as FQNNGV. Trimming took 4 bases from V and 2 from J, leaving 11 bases between them. The CDR3 totals 15 residues. CDR3 bases read: TGTGCCAGCAGCTACACAGGTTCTAACACCGGGGAG. Protein: CASSYTGSNTGE. The entire CDR3 reads CASSYTGSNTGELFF. The full variable domain, rest sourced from reference TRBV11-2 and TRBJ2-2, is EAGVAQSPRYKIIEKRQSVAFWCNPISGHATLYWYQQILGQGPKLLIQFQNNGVVDDSQLPKDRFSAERLKGVDSTLKIQPAKLEDSAVYLCASSYTGSNTGELFFGEGSRLTVL.

Turning to this clone: Read sequence stops 3 residues before the CDR3 end, and the germline J gene provides the missing end. The J gene is TRBJ2-2, the V gene TRBV16; 7 nucleotides align to TRBD1. The trim removed 2 bases at V and 4 bases at J, leaving 13 bases unmatched. Germline V CDR1 and CDR2: KGHSY, FQNENV. This CDR3 comprises 18 residues. CDR3 bases read: TGTGCCAGCAGCCAAAGACGGATCGGGACAGTTTCCACCGGGGAG. Residues: CASSQRRIGTVSTGE. The full CDR3 protein reads CASSQRRIGTVSTGELFF.

On this clone itself: The read comes to an end 3 residues before the CDR3 does, leaving the germline J gene to fill in the end. This chain joins TRBV20-1 and TRBJ1-4, with TRBD1 matching over 7 bases. This CDR3 contains 16 residues. Looked up from germline, CDR1 is DFQATT and CDR2 is SNEGSKA (reference sequence). With 6 bases clipped from V and 4 bases from J, the junction kept 14 bases outside the gene matches. This CDR3 reads CSALSTGDPLNEKLFF. Partial CDR3 DNA: TGCAGTGCCCTATCCACAGGGGATCCTCTTAATGAAAAA.

CDR3 DNA, as far as it was read: TGCGCCAGCAGGGGGGACAGGGAGTGGGAGACC. Translating it yields CASRGDREWET. The entire CDR3 sequence reads CASRGDREWETQYF. V usage is TRBV10-2 and J usage is TRBJ2-5; TRBD1 matches 9 bases. The read ends 3 residues early relative to the CDR3; the germline J gene fills the gap. Germline values: CDR1 WSHSY, CDR2 SAAADI. J was trimmed by 5 bases and V by 6 bases; bases with no gene match: 7. The CDR3 spans 14 residues.

With respect to this clone: The read ends 3 residues shy of where the CDR3 ends; the end is completed using the germline J gene. The chain carries TRBV10-1 and TRBJ2-1; TRBD1 matches 8 bases. V lost 2 bases to trimming and J lost 2 bases; unmatched junction nucleotides: 5. The CDR3 has 16 amino acids. The germline gives CDR1 WNHNN, CDR2 SYGVQD (reference sequence). CDR3 sequence: CASSENSGGAYNEQFF. The DNA read from the CDR3 is TGCGCCAGCAGTGAGAACTCAGGGGGCGCCTACAATGAG.

Details on this clone: Read data end 3 residues before the CDR3 end; the end is taken from the germline J gene. The chain uses TRBV7-2 and TRBJ2-3; 7 nucleotides agree with TRBD2. The CDR3 contains 15 residues. Germline loops: CDR1 SGHTA, CDR2 FQGNSA. With 0 bases clipped from V and 0 bases from J, the junction kept 0 bases outside the gene matches. The CDR3 DNA, read in part, is TGTGCCAGCAGCTTAGCTAGCGGGAGCACAGATACG. Encoded protein: CASSLASGSTDT. The CDR3 reads in full as CASSLASGSTDTQYF.

The CDR3 DNA, read in part, is TGTGCCAGCAGCCCCGACAGGGAAAAGAACACTGAA. Translation gives CASSPDREKNTE. The whole CDR3 region reads CASSPDREKNTEAFF. The chain employs TRBV11-3 and TRBJ1-1; 7 nucleotides match TRBD1. The read terminates 3 residues before the CDR3 end, so the remaining end is supplied by the germline J gene. V shed 5 bases, J shed 1 base, and the junction held 7 bases outside the gene matches. The germline V gene encodes CDR1 SGHNT and CDR2 YENEEA. There are 15 residues in the CDR3.

Note on this clone: Read data end 3 residues before the CDR3 end; the end is taken from the germline J gene. The chain recombines TRBV5-1 with TRBJ2-7; 7 bases fit TRBD2. CDR1 and CDR2 from the germline V gene are SGHRS and YFSETQ. After removal of 4 bases from V and 6 bases from J, the junction contained 16 bases not matched to a gene. The CDR3 spans 16 residues. CDR3 DNA (partial): TGCGCCAGCAGCCTGTCCTTGGATGCGGGAGAGGTCGAG. It is translated as CASSLSLDAGEVE. The whole CDR3 reads CASSLSLDAGEVEQYF.

On this clone: From the germline J gene comes the end of the CDR3, since the read stops 3 residues before it. V is TRBV28 and J is TRBJ1-2, with 8 bases that match TRBD1. J lost 2 bases, V lost 3 bases, and 5 bases had no gene match. The CDR3 is 15 residues long. Looked up from germline, CDR1 is MDHEN and CDR2 is SYDVKM. The CDR3 sequence: CASSFGQGQNYGYTF. Partial CDR3 DNA: TGTGCCAGCAGTTTTGGACAGGGTCAAAACTATGGC.

Details on this clone: The CDR3 end lies 3 residues beyond the end of the read and is filled in from the germline J gene. V usage is TRBV5-1 and J usage is TRBJ2-2, with D maybe TRBD2 (5 bases). Germline loops: CDR1 SGHRS, CDR2 YFSETQ. V shed 4 bases and J shed 0 bases, with 7 bases lying between them. This CDR3 is built from 14 residues. The covered CDR3 bases are TGCGCCAGCAGCCCGACTACGAACACCGGGGAG. It codes for CASSPTTNTGE. The CDR3 in its entirety is CASSPTTNTGELFF.

As for this clone: The read finishes 3 residues shy of the CDR3 end, and the germline J gene is used to complete it. J is TRBJ2-1 and V is TRBV5-1; 9 nucleotides line up with TRBD2. Germline trimming cut 1 base from V and 4 bases from J; bases unmatched to any gene: 6. Germline CDR1 reads SGHRS; CDR2 reads YFSETQ. The CDR3 sequence is 16 residues long. The CDR3 is CASSLSVAGGYNEQFF. Partial CDR3 DNA: TGCGCCAGCAGCTTGTCTGTTGCGGGAGGGTACAATGAG.

With regard to this clone: The read halts 3 residues ahead of the CDR3 end, with the missing end drawn from the germline J gene. This chain links TRBV18 with TRBJ1-1; D remains unclear. Trimming took off 1 base at V and 6 bases at J, with 6 bases between the two ends. CDR3 length: 12 amino acids. CDR1 is KGHSH, CDR2 LQKENI, per germline. This CDR3 is CASSPLFAEAFF. The DNA read from the CDR3 is TGTGCCAGCTCACCACTGTTCGCTGAA.

Turning to this clone: The read is 3 residues too short to cover the CDR3 end, so that end is filled in from the germline J gene. The rearrangement joins TRBV20-1 to TRBJ2-2; no reliable D call. Germline V CDR1 and CDR2: DFQATT, SNEGSKA (reference sequence). The CDR3 runs to 16 residues. The germline V and J ends were trimmed by 0 bases and 7 bases, with 18 bases remaining between them. The CDR3 is CSARDLSEGLDGELFF. CDR3 DNA, as far as it was read: TGCAGTGCTAGAGATTTATCGGAAGGGCTGGACGGGGAG.

On this clone itself: The read falls 3 residues short of the CDR3 end, and the missing part is taken from the germline J gene. The rearrangement uses TRBV5-1 and TRBJ1-2; 8 bases are a match to TRBD1. CDR1 and CDR2 (germline): SGHRS, YFSETQ. The V segment lost 5 bases and the J segment 4 bases; nucleotides outside the gene matches: 13. CDR3 size: 16 residues. The CDR3 spells CASSEAGGADPYGYTF. The sequenced CDR3 bases are TGCGCCAGCAGTGAGGCAGGGGGCGCCGATCCCTATGGC.

As for this clone: The CDR3 end lies 3 residues beyond the end of the read and is filled in from the germline J gene. The rearrangement links TRBV19 to TRBJ1-1; 10 bases line up with TRBD1. Germline CDR1 and CDR2: LNHDA and SQIVND (reference sequence). The CDR3 loop spans 16 amino acids. With V trimmed by 1 base and J by 2 bases, 4 bases remained unmatched. Partial CDR3 DNA: TGTGCCAGTAGTATAGTGAGACAGGGGGCTAACACTGAA. Its translation is CASSIVRQGANTE. In full, the CDR3 is CASSIVRQGANTEAFF.

To note about this clone: Read data end 3 residues before the CDR3 end; the end is taken from the germline J gene. This chain connects TRBV19 to TRBJ1-2, with TRBD1 identical over 11 bases. This CDR3 contains 15 residues. The V segment lost 4 bases and the J segment 3 bases; nucleotides outside the gene matches: 4. Germline CDR1 LNHDA, CDR2 SQIVND (reference sequence). CDR3 bases read: TGTGCCAGTAGTACCCCGGGACAGGGGGACTATGGC. It translates to CASSTPGQGDYG. The complete CDR3 reads CASSTPGQGDYGYTF.

The part of the CDR3 DNA that was read is TGTGCCAGCAGCCTAAAACTAGCGGATGAG. It translates to CASSLKLADE. The entire CDR3 sequence reads CASSLKLADEQFF. The gene calls are TRBV7-6 and TRBJ2-1; 8 bases are a match to TRBD2. The sequenced fragment ends 3 residues before the CDR3 boundary, so the rest is inferred from the germline J gene. CDR3 length equals 13 residues. Per germline, CDR1 SGHVS and CDR2 FNYEAQ. V shed 5 bases and J 8 bases; nucleotides not matched to a gene: 5.

Comment on this clone: The read terminates 3 residues ahead of where the CDR3 ends, so the germline J gene completes it. This chain connects TRBV20-1 to TRBJ2-3; tentative D call: TRBD2 (7 bases). V dropped 3 bases and J dropped 2 bases, with 12 bases sitting between them. The CDR3 contains 14 residues. Germline-derived CDR1 and CDR2 are DFQATT and SNEGSKA (reference sequence). CDR3 sequence reads: CSARGGTPTDTQYF. Partial CDR3 DNA: TGCAGTGCTAGGGGGGGGACACCCACAGATACG.

Turning to this clone: The CDR3 end lies 3 residues beyond the end of the read and is filled in from the germline J gene. This chain links TRBV2 with TRBJ2-7; TRBD1 is a possible D gene (6 bases). Germline CDR1 SNHLY, CDR2 FYNNEI. The V gene lost 7 bases and the J gene lost 5 bases, with 18 bases spanning the gap. The CDR3 has 14 residues. Partial CDR3 DNA: TGTGCCAGCACCGGGTGGCAGGGGAGCAACGAG. Its translation: CASTGWQGSNE. The full-length CDR3 reads as CASTGWQGSNEQYF.